These 32 T cell receptor beta chains were sequenced from one sample in a study of cytomegalovirus exposure and HLA in healthy donors. With 60 Vbeta and 13 Jbeta primers, the PCR was carried out. TCRdb keeps only in-frame clones here, not all; method: immunoSEQ multiplex PCR. The data show over 100,000 clones, over 60% seen once. Material for sequencing was PBMCs. All receptors come from a woman aged 18-29 years in good health and CMV-seropositive.

The genes are TRBV10-3 and TRBJ2-1; 13 nucleotides match TRBD2. This CDR3 is 20 amino acids long. V shed 4 bases and J 7 bases; nucleotides not matched to a gene: 19. Germline V gene sequence: CDR1 ENHRY, CDR2 SYGVKD. The CDR3 nucleotides are TGTGCCATCAGTGGGAGGGGACTAGCGGGATCATGGAGAATGGAGAATGAGCAGTTCTTC. Its translation: CAISGRGLAGSWRMENEQFF.

The chain has TRBV19 and TRBJ2-5; D unresolved. Germline CDR1 and CDR2: LNHDA and SQIVND (reference sequence). The CDR3 contains 13 residues. Trimming left V 9 bases short and J 4 bases short, with 15 bases between. DNA for the CDR3: TGTGCCAGCTCGAGAGGAGATAGAGAGACCCAGTACTTC. Translated: CASSRGDRETQYF.

This clone was picked up one time. V gene TRBV11-2 combines with J gene TRBJ2-5, with TRBD1 identical over 7 bases. Germline lookup yields CDR1 SGHAT and CDR2 FQNNGV. V shed 2 bases and J 2 bases; nucleotides not matched to a gene: 8. The CDR3 runs to 16 residues. CDR3 in amino acids: CASSLWGGQDQETQYF. DNA of the CDR3: TGTGCCAGCAGCTTATGGGGCGGACAGGATCAAGAGACCCAGTACTTC.

CDR3 in DNA: TGCACCAGCAGCCGCGACAGGGTGTCCTACGAGCAGTACTTC. It codes for CTSSRDRVSYEQYF. The chain has TRBV1 and TRBJ2-7; the D segment call TRBD1 is taken from the table without a DNA check. TRBV1 is a pseudogene locus. The CDR3 spans 14 residues.

This chain uses TRBV5-1 with TRBJ2-7; 7 bases line up with TRBD1. The CDR3 has 15 amino acids. J was trimmed by 2 bases and V by 2 bases; bases with no gene match: 7. CDR1 and CDR2 (germline): SGHRS, YFSETQ. CDR3 nucleotide sequence: TGCGCCAGCAGCTTAAACCAACAGGGGACCTACGAGCAGTACTTC. Protein product: CASSLNQQGTYEQYF.

This clone was found once. The genes are TRBV19 and TRBJ2-1; 8 bases fit TRBD2. V gave up 9 bases and J gave up 3 bases; unmatched junction bases: 7. CDR3 length: 14 amino acids. Germline values: CDR1 LNHDA, CDR2 SQIVND (reference sequence). CDR3 bases: TGTGCCAGCAACCTAGCGGGCGTCTACAATGAGCAGTTCTTC. Translated, it gives CASNLAGVYNEQFF.

V is TRBV15 and J is TRBJ2-5; 7 bases fit TRBD1. CDR1 is LNHNV, CDR2 YYDKDF, per germline (reference sequence). CDR3 length: 13 amino acids. V gave up 3 bases and J gave up 4 bases; unmatched junction bases: 2. The CDR3 nucleotides are TGTGCCACCAGCAGCGCAGGGGGAGAGACCCAGTACTTC. Protein: CATSSAGGETQYF.

This clone showed up just a few times. V usage is TRBV14 and J usage is TRBJ2-1; 12 nucleotides align to TRBD2. The length of the CDR3 is 14 residues. V lost 3 bases to trimming and J lost 13 bases; unmatched junction nucleotides: 7. Germline lookup yields CDR1 SGHDN and CDR2 FVKESK. CDR3 loop: CASSQTLTSGRQFF. The CDR3 DNA is TGTGCCAGCAGCCAGACCTTGACTAGCGGGAGACAGTTCTTC. The variable domain in full, with the rest retrieved from reference TRBV14 and TRBJ2-1, is EAGVTQFPSHSVIEKGQTVTLRCDPISGHDNLYWYRRVMGKEIKFLLHFVKESKQDESGMPNNRFLAERTGGTYSTLKVQPAELEDSGVYFCASSQTLTSGRQFFGPGTRLTVL.

The rearrangement uses TRBV28 and TRBJ1-3; no clear D gene. This CDR3 is built from 11 residues. CDR1 and CDR2 (germline): MDHEN, SYDVKM. The V gene lost 1 base and the J gene lost 13 bases, with 8 bases spanning the gap. Written as DNA, the CDR3 is TGTGCCAGCAGTTTATATCGAGCGATATATTTT. The encoded protein is CASSLYRAIYF.

This chain links TRBV5-1 with TRBJ2-1; D not certain. CDR3 length equals 16 residues. Germline loops: CDR1 SGHRS, CDR2 YFSETQ. Trimming stripped 4 bases from V and 4 bases from J, with 18 bases between. DNA for the CDR3: TGCGCCAGCAGCCGTCGTTTCATCGACGGGTACAATGAGCAGTTCTTC. It translates to CASSRRFIDGYNEQFF.

The V call is TRBV7-3, the J call TRBJ2-1; TRBD2 matches at 9 bases. Per the germline V gene, CDR1 is SGHTA and CDR2 is FQGTGA. This CDR3 spans 15 amino acids. Trimming cost V 5 bases and J 6 bases; bases outside gene matches: 8. CDR3 in amino acids: CASSPSGTGGNEQFF. As DNA, the CDR3 is TGTGCCAGCAGCCCTAGCGGGACGGGGGGCAATGAGCAGTTCTTC.

The table lists this clone with a few counts. The chain carries TRBV4-2 and TRBJ2-3, with 10 bases aligning to TRBD1. J lost 5 bases, V lost 4 bases, and 12 bases had no gene match. Germline CDR1 and CDR2: LGHNA and YNFKEQ. This CDR3 region has 17 residues. The DNA of the CDR3 is TGTGCCAGCAGCCGCCCGGCGACAGGGGGCGCAGGAGATACGCAGTATTTT. Its protein product is CASSRPATGGAGDTQYF.

This clone turned up a few times. This rearrangement joins TRBV19 to TRBJ1-2, with a weak D call TRBD1 (5 bases). Germline V gene sequence: CDR1 LNHDA, CDR2 SQIVND (reference sequence). The CDR3 spans 13 residues. V was pared by 6 bases and J by 4 bases, with 12 bases between. The CDR3 loop is CASSPTQGYGYTF. CDR3 DNA sequence: TGTGCCAGTAGCCCGACTCAGGGCTATGGCTACACCTTC.

This chain connects TRBV5-1 to TRBJ1-2; 8 nucleotides align to TRBD1. V trimming: 3 bases; J trimming: 2 bases; junction bases outside the gene matches: 15. CDR1 SGHRS and CDR2 YFSETQ come from the germline V gene. This CDR3 has 18 residues. This CDR3 is CASSSLFVGRQGNYGYTF. The CDR3 DNA reads TGCGCCAGCAGCTCACTATTTGTCGGAAGACAGGGGAACTATGGCTACACCTTC.

The gene calls are TRBV7-6 and TRBJ1-2; D is unclear. The V gene lost 7 bases and the J gene lost 4 bases, with 13 bases spanning the gap. Germline CDR1 is SGHVS and CDR2 is FNYEAQ. The CDR3 consists of 13 residues. CDR3 protein: CASTPGSGYGYTF. The CDR3 DNA follows: TGTGCCAGCACCCCAGGCAGTGGCTATGGCTACACCTTC.

This clone was recorded a few times. V usage is TRBV6-5 and J usage is TRBJ1-1, with 7 bases lining up with TRBD1. This CDR3 has 15 amino acids. V dropped 4 bases and J dropped 5; count of bases not matched to a gene: 10. Germline-derived CDR1 and CDR2 are MNHEY and SVGAGI. CDR3 sequence: CASSSRDRPLTEAFF. CDR3 nucleotide sequence: TGTGCCAGCAGTTCCCGGGACAGACCATTGACTGAAGCTTTCTTT.

The gene calls are TRBV28 and TRBJ2-5; 8 bases map to TRBD1. CDR1 and CDR2 from the germline V gene are MDHEN and SYDVKM. This CDR3 region has 14 residues. The V and J ends lost 7 bases and 2 bases, in that order; junction bases with no gene match: 6. The CDR3 loop is CASTEGQAQETQYF. CDR3 bases: TGTGCCAGCACCGAGGGACAGGCTCAAGAGACCCAGTACTTC.

The chain links TRBV7-8 to TRBJ1-1; D perhaps matches TRBD1 (6 bases). Trimming pared 1 base from V and 11 bases from J, leaving 14 bases between. The CDR3 is 13 residues long. Germline CDR1 reads SGHVS; CDR2 reads FQNEAQ. The CDR3 protein is CASSLGRGGTAFF. CDR3 coding DNA: TGTGCCAGCAGCTTAGGGAGAGGGGGTACTGCTTTCTTT. The full variable domain, its missing parts supplied by reference TRBV7-8 and TRBJ1-1, is GAGVSQSPRYKVAKRGQDVALRCDPISGHVSLFWYQQALGQGPEFLTYFQNEAQLDKSGLPSDRFFAERPEGSVSTLKIQRTQQEDSAVYLCASSLGRGGTAFFGQGTRLTVV.

The chain has TRBV5-6 and TRBJ2-3; D may be TRBD2 (6 bases). V dropped 1 base and J dropped 4 bases, with 10 bases sitting between them. Germline CDR1 reads SGHDT; CDR2 reads YYEEEE. The CDR3 runs to 14 residues. In nucleotides, the CDR3 is TGTGCCAGCAGCTTGCAGCGGAGGGCAGATACGCAGTATTTT. This encodes CASSLQRRADTQYF.

The chain uses TRBV9 and TRBJ2-7; D perhaps matches TRBD2 (6 bases). CDR1 is SGDLS, CDR2 YYNGEE, per germline. This CDR3 spans 14 amino acids. V was shortened by 4 bases and J by 2 bases, with 13 bases between the two germline ends. The CDR3, as DNA: TGTGCCAGCAGCAAAGGCGGGAAACCCTACGAGCAGTACTTC. Amino acids: CASSKGGKPYEQYF.

The sample holds a few counts of this clone. The chain employs TRBV5-1 and TRBJ2-1; 11 nucleotides align to TRBD2. This CDR3 has 15 amino acids. Germline V gene sequence: CDR1 SGHRS, CDR2 YFSETQ. V lost 3 bases, J lost 3 bases, and 2 bases stayed unmatched. CDR3 sequence reads: CASSSTSGDYNEQFF. The CDR3 bases are TGCGCCAGCAGCTCGACTAGCGGGGACTACAATGAGCAGTTCTTC.

V and J are TRBV5-4 and TRBJ2-1; a weak D match, TRBD2 (6 bases). With 1 base removed from V and 4 bases from J, the gap between germline ends came to 12 bases. The CDR3 is 15 amino acids. Germline loops: CDR1 SGHNT, CDR2 YYREEE (reference sequence). CDR3 sequence (DNA): TGTGCCAGCAGCTTGTTTGGCGGGAAATACAATGAGCAGTTCTTC. Translating gives CASSLFGGKYNEQFF.

CDR3 DNA sequence: TGTGCCAGCAGCTTAGAGGGGGCCGATCAGCCCCAGCATTTT. This codes for CASSLEGADQPQHF. The chain joins TRBV7-9 to TRBJ1-5, with TRBD1 matching 7 bases. Unmatched junction bases numbered 2, after V lost 1 base and J lost 5 bases. This CDR3 has 14 amino acids. Germline V gives CDR1 SEHNR, CDR2 FQNEAQ (reference sequence).

V usage is TRBV28 and J usage is TRBJ2-7; D gene unclear. V was shortened by 4 bases and J by 0 bases, with 4 bases between the two germline ends. Germline V gives CDR1 MDHEN, CDR2 SYDVKM. CDR3 length: 12 amino acids. CDR3 region: CASSYGSYEQYF. CDR3 sequence (DNA): TGTGCCAGCAGTTACGGCTCCTACGAGCAGTACTTC.

The gene calls are TRBV28 and TRBJ2-7; TRBD1 matches 9 bases. V lost 3 bases and J lost 3; bases outside the gene matches: 0. The germline V gene encodes CDR1 MDHEN and CDR2 SYDVKM. This CDR3 region has 13 residues. In nucleotides, the CDR3 is TGTGCCAGCAGTTTGGGACAGGGCTACGAGCAGTACTTC. Translated, it gives CASSLGQGYEQYF.

V is TRBV20-1 and J is TRBJ1-1; D is ambiguous. Germline V gene data show CDR1 as DFQATT and CDR2 as SNEGSKA (reference sequence). Trimming cost V 6 bases and J 5 bases, with 10 bases left between them. CDR3 length: 11 amino acids. The CDR3 reads CSAAPGTEAFF. Here the CDR3 DNA reads TGCAGTGCAGCCCCAGGTACTGAAGCTTTCTTT.

This sequence joins TRBV9 and TRBJ2-2; 8 nucleotides agree with TRBD1. After removal of 2 bases from V and 3 bases from J, the junction contained 3 bases not matched to a gene. Germline assignment: CDR1 SGDLS and CDR2 YYNGEE. This CDR3 has 15 amino acids. The CDR3 protein is CASSVSGGYTGELFF. The CDR3 DNA is TGTGCCAGCAGCGTTTCAGGGGGCTACACCGGGGAGCTGTTTTTT.

The chain couples TRBV29-1 to TRBJ2-2, with TRBD2 identical over 9 bases. V was pared by 7 bases and J by 7 bases, with 13 bases of the junction left unmatched. Germline assignment: CDR1 SQVTM and CDR2 ANQGSEA. CDR3 length: 15 amino acids. Written as DNA, the CDR3 is TGCAGCGCCCGGGGGCTAGCGGGAATGGTCGGGGAGCTGTTTTTT. Its protein is CSARGLAGMVGELFF.

V gene TRBV5-1 combines with J gene TRBJ2-7, with TRBD2 matching over 11 bases. Germline V gene data show CDR1 as SGHRS and CDR2 as YFSETQ. The CDR3 consists of 15 residues. J lost 2 bases, V lost 4 bases, and 5 bases had no gene match. The CDR3 nucleotides read TGCGCCAGCAGCCGGACTAGCGGGTCTACCTACGAGCAGTACTTC. This encodes CASSRTSGSTYEQYF.

Comments on this clone: An end of the junction differs from the germline gene, which may be a read error. This chain joins TRBV9 and TRBJ1-2; D uncertain. CDR3 size: 13 residues. CDR1 is SGDLS and CDR2 is YYNGEE in the germline V gene. This CDR3 is CASSVDLNYSYTF. The CDR3 region has the DNA TGTGCCAGCAGCGTAGATCTGAACTATAGCTACACCTTC.

This chain's CDR3 is CASSPADRAYGYTF. CDR3 DNA: TGTGCCAGCAGCCCAGCTGACAGGGCCTATGGCTACACCTTC. The chain joins TRBV5-6 to TRBJ1-2, with 7 nucleotides matching TRBD1. Per germline, CDR1 SGHDT and CDR2 YYEEEE. CDR3 length: 14 residues. The junction had 7 bases not matched to a gene; V was cut back by 4 bases and J by 4 bases.

CDR3 in DNA: TGTGCCAGTAAGTTCGCGGGCACCCAAGAGACCCAGTACTTC. Residues: CASKFAGTQETQYF. The genes are TRBV19 and TRBJ2-5; D may be TRBD2 (5 bases). Trimming cost V 7 bases and J 1 base, with 13 bases left between them. This CDR3 comprises 14 residues. CDR1 LNHDA and CDR2 SQIVND come from the germline V gene (reference sequence).